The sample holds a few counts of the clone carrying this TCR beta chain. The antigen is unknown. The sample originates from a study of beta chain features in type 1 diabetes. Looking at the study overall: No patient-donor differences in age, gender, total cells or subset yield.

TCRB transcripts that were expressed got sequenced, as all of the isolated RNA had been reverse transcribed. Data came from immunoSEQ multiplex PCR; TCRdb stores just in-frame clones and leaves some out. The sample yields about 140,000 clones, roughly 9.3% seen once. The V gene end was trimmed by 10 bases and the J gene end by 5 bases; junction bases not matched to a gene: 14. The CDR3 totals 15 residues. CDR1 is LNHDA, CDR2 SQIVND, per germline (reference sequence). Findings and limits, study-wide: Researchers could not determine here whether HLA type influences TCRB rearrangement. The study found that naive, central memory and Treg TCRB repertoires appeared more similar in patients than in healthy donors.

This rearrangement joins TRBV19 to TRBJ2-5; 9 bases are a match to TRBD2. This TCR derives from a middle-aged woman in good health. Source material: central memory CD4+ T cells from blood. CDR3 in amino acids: CATRFWRGGTETQYF. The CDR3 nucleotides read TGTGCCACCCGATTTTGGCGGGGGGGCACTGAGACCCAGTACTTC.